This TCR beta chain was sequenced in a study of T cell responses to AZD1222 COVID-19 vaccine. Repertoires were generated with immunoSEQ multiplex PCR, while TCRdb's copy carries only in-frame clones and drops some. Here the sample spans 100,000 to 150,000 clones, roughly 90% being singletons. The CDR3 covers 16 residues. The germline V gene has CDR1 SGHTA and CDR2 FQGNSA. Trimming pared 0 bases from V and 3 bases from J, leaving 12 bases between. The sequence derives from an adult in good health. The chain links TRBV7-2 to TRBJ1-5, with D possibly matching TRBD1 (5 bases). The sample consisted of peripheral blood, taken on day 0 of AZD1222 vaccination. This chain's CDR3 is CASSLARGPANQPQHF. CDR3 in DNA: TGTGCCAGCAGCTTAGCACGGGGCCCGGCCAATCAGCCCCAGCATTTT.